This entry is about one T cell receptor beta chain. The germline gene is not matched at one end of the junction; a read error may be the cause. The primer mix had 60 Vbeta and 13 Jbeta primers. Measured with immunoSEQ multiplex PCR; TCRdb has only the in-frame clones, and not every one. The sample lists approximately 160,000 clones, less than 85% occurring once. This record comes from a study of cytomegalovirus exposure and HLA in healthy donors. Germline CDR1 is SEHNR and CDR2 is FQNEAQ (reference sequence). This CDR3 comprises 16 residues. This clonotype originated in a man between 18 and 29 years old in good health and CMV-seronegative. Sequences were obtained from PBMCs. The chain joins TRBV7-9 to TRBJ2-7, with 8 bases fitting TRBD1. The CDR3 reads CSSSLPLGDRGSEQYF. The CDR3 nucleotides read TGTTCCAGCAGCTTACCTTTGGGTGACAGGGGCTCCGAGCAGTACTTC.